This TCR beta chain was sequenced for a study of control samples from healthy donors and cancer patients. This table comes from immunoSEQ multiplex PCR, and its TCRdb copy is limited to in-frame clones, with some not included. This sample yields some 120,000 clones, of which around 89% are seen a single time; 40% belongs to the top ten. The V and J ends lost 4 bases and 5 bases, in that order; junction bases with no gene match: 2. CDR3 length: 14 amino acids. Germline V gene sequence: CDR1 KGHDR, CDR2 SFDVKD. The chain has TRBV24-1 and TRBJ1-2; TRBD1 aligns across 11 bases. Input material: blood. The sequence was collected from a man aged 50 to 60 in good health. CDR3 nucleotide sequence: TGTGCCACCAGTGAGGGACAGGGGGGTTATGGCTACACCTTC. Amino acid sequence: CATSEGQGGYGYTF.